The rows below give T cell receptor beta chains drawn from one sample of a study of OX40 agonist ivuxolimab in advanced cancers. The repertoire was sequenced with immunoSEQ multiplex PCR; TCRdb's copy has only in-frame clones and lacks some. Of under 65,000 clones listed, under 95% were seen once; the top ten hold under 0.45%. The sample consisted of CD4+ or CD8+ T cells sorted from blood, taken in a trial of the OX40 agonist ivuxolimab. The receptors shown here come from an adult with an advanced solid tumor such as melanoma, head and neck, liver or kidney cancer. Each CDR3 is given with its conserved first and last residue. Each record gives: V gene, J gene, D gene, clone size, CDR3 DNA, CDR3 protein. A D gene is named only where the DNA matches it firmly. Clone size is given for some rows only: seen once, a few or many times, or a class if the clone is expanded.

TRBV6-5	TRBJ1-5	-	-	TGTGCCAGCAGTCGGACTGTAACATCCGGGCAGCCCCAGCATTTT	CASSRTVTSGQPQHF
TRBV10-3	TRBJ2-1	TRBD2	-	TGTGCCACCTTAGCGGGAAATGGATACAATGAGCAGTTCTTC	CATLAGNGYNEQFF
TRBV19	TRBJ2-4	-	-	TGTGCCAGTAGTCGTGAAGGGGGTTCGCACATTCAGTACTTC	CASSREGGSHIQYF
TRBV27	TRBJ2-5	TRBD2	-	TGTGCCAGCAGTCCTCGGCGAGCGGGAGGGCAAGAGACCCAGTACTTC	CASSPRRAGGQETQYF
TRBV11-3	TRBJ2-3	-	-	TGTGCCAGCAGCTTAGTCAGGGGCCTCACAGATACGCAGTATTTT	CASSLVRGLTDTQYF
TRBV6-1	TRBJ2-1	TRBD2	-	TGTGCCAGCAGTGGGACTAGCGGGAATTACAATGAGCAGTTCTTC	CASSGTSGNYNEQFF
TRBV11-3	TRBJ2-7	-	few	TGTGCCAGCAGCATCTCAGGGTTTCGCGAGCAGTACTTC	CASSISGFREQYF
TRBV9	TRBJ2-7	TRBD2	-	TGTGCCAGCAGCGTAGCTCCTAGCGGGAGTACCGACGAGCAGTACTTC	CASSVAPSGSTDEQYF
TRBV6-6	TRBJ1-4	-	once	TGTGCCAGCAGTTCTACAGAAAATGAAAAACTGTTTTTT	CASSSTENEKLFF
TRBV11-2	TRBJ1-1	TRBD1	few	TGTGCCAGCAGCTTAGTGGGACAGGGATCGTTCGTCGCTTTCTTT	CASSLVGQGSFVAFF
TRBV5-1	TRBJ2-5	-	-	TGCGCCAGCAGCTTGGCGCAGGCCCAAGAGACCCAGTACTTC	CASSLAQAQETQYF
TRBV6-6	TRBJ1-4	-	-	TGTGCCAGCAGTTTAGGTGCAACTAATGAAAAACTGTTTTTT	CASSLGATNEKLFF
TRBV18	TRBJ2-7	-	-	TGTGCCAGCTCGCTTGGGACGGAGGGGGGCGAGCAGTACTTC	CASSLGTEGGEQYF
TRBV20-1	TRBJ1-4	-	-	TGCAGTGCCCCGATGGGTGAAAAACTGTTTTTT	CSAPMGEKLFF
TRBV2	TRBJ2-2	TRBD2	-	TGTGCCACCACGGGACTAGCGGGAGTAAGATCCGGGGAGCTGTTTTTT	CATTGLAGVRSGELFF
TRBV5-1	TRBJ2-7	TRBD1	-	TGCGCCAGCAGCGGGGGACAGGAGGGGCACGAGCAGTACTTC	CASSGGQEGHEQYF
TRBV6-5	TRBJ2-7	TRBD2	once	TGTGCCAGCAGTTTAACCGGGACTAGCGGATCCTACGAGCAGTACTTC	CASSLTGTSGSYEQYF
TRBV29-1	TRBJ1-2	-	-	TGCAGCGTTTCAACAGCTCTCATGTCGACTTATGGCTACACCTTC	CSVSTALMSTYGYTF
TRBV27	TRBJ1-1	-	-	TGTGCCAGCAGTTCAGGGAAGGACACTGAAGCTTTCTTT	CASSSGKDTEAFF
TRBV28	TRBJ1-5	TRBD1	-	TGTGCCAGCAGCACCACCGGGACAGGGGGCTTTCAGCCCCAGCATTTT	CASSTTGTGGFQPQHF
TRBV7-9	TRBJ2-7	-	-	TGTGCCAGCAGCCGTGCGGGAAGTAAAACCTACGAGCAGTACTTC	CASSRAGSKTYEQYF
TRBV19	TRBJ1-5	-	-	TGTGCCAGTATGGGTTCCGGGGGCTTGAGCAATCAGCCCCAGCATTTT	CASMGSGGLSNQPQHF